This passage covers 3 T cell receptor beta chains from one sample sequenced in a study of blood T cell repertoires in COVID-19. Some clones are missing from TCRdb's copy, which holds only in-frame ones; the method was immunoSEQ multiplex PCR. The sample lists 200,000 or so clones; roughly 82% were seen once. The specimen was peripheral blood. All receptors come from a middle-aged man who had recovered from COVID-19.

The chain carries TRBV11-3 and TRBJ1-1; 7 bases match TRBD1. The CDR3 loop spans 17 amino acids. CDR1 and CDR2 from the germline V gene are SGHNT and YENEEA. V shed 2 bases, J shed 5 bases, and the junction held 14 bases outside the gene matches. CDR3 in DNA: TGTGCCAGCAGCTTAAGGGGGGCCGGGAGGGGGCTGACTGAAGCTTTCTTT. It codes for CASSLRGAGRGLTEAFF.

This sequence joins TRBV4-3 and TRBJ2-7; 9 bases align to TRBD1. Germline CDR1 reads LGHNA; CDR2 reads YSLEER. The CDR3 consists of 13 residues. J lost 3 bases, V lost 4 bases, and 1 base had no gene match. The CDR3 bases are TGCGCCAGCAGCCGGGACAGGGACTACGAGCAGTACTTC. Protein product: CASSRDRDYEQYF.

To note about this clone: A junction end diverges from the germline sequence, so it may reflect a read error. The DNA of the CDR3 is TGCGCCAGCAGCTTGGTTCGGACAGCCCCGCAAAACTTC. Protein product: CASSLVRTAPQNF. This chain connects TRBV5-1 to TRBJ1-2, with D tentatively TRBD1 (6 bases). The CDR3 covers 13 residues. The germline gives CDR1 SGHRS, CDR2 YFSETQ.